The text below deals with one TCR beta chain. Its antigen is currently unknown. Distinct nucleotide sequences in the sample also encode this CDR3. Since all of the isolated RNA was reverse transcribed, expressed TCRB transcripts were what got sequenced. Measured with immunoSEQ multiplex PCR; TCRdb has only the in-frame clones, and not every one. The sample holds a few hundred thousand clones, around 19% seen once. Markers CD45RO/CCR7/CD25/CD127/CD95/CD27 served to sort CD4+ naive, central memory, regulatory and stem cell-like memory cells. This sample was taken from a study of beta chain features in type 1 diabetes. Study-wide results and limits: For type 1 diabetes patients, VDJ junctions showed fewer insertions and more deletions. Overrepresentation of cells with high TCR expression could result from cDNA sequencing. The naive, central memory and Treg TCRB repertoires showed an apparent similarity that was greater among patients than among healthy donors.

Germline V CDR1 and CDR2: SGHRS, YFSETQ. V shed 0 bases and J shed 3 bases, with 6 bases lying between them. CDR3 length equals 13 residues. The genes are TRBV5-1 and TRBJ1-1; D unclear. Sequencing was carried out using naive CD4+ T cells from blood. The TCR sequence derives from a woman younger than 30 in good health. The CDR3 spells CASSLDSYTEAFF. CDR3 coding DNA: TGCGCCAGCAGCTTGGACAGCTACACTGAAGCTTTCTTT.